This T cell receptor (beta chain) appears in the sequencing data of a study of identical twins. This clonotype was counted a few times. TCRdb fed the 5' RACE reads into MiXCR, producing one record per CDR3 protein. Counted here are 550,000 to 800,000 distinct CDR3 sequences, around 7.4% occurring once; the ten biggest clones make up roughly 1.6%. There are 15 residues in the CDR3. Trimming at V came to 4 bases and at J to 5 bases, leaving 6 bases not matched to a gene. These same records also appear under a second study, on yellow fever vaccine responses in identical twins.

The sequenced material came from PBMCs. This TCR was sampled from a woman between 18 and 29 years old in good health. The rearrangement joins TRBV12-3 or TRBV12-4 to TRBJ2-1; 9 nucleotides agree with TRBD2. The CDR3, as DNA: TGTGCCAGCAGTTGGGTTGGCGGGGGGGACAATGAGCAGTTCTTC. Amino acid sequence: CASSWVGGGDNEQFF.